The T cell receptor (beta chain) under discussion was sequenced for a study of vaccination effects on CD4 cells after COVID-19. Overall study context: Two doses of either BNT162b2 or mRNA-1273 were given to each participant. General study results and limits: Infection- and vaccine-induced clones contracted markedly late after vaccination.

The CDR3 runs to 17 residues. With the ViraFEST assay, the study expanded antigen-specific CD4+ T cells using viral peptide pools, then sequenced them. An approximately ten-day culture period preceded the isolation of CD4+ T cells. Nucleocapsid antibodies were negative in the vaccine recipients, who had never had SARS-CoV-2 infection. Note on this clone: Its target is unknown.

Clones were read by immunoSEQ multiplex PCR, and TCRdb kept only the in-frame ones, dropping some. Here the sample spans 50,000 to 60,000 clones, under 70% being singletons. The sequences come from CD4+ T cells from PBMCs cultured with SARS-CoV-2 spike peptides, collected before COVID-19 vaccination. The chain joins TRBV21-1 to TRBJ2-5; the table assigns TRBD2, which was not confirmed against the DNA. TRBV21-1 is annotated as a pseudogene. This clonotype was obtained from a human donor who received a COVID-19 vaccine. In nucleotides, the CDR3 is TGTGCCAGCAGCAAAGATGGCCCACCCCCGGGACAAGAGACCCAGTACTTC. This sequence encodes CASSKDGPPPGQETQYF.